This T cell receptor beta chain was retrieved from a study of blood T cells in healthy people across ages. Primers used in a second PCR of roughly 6 to 11 cycles were a sample-barcoded 5' primer and a J-beta primer mix. TCRdb processed the 5' RACE reads anew with MiXCR; each CDR3 protein has one entry. Of 2 million or so distinct CDR3 sequences listed, 40% to 55% are singletons. CDR3 length: 15 amino acids. Germline V gives CDR1 SGDLS, CDR2 YYNGEE. Trimming cost V 2 bases and J 1 base, with 12 bases left between them. This clonotype was picked up a small number of times. Material: blood. This rearrangement joins TRBV9 to TRBJ1-2; the D is unclear. The source of this sequence is a woman aged 35 to 49 in good health. CDR3 residues: CASSVGGSHNYGYTF. DNA of the CDR3: TGTGCCAGCAGCGTTGGTGGCAGCCATAACTATGGCTACACCTTC.